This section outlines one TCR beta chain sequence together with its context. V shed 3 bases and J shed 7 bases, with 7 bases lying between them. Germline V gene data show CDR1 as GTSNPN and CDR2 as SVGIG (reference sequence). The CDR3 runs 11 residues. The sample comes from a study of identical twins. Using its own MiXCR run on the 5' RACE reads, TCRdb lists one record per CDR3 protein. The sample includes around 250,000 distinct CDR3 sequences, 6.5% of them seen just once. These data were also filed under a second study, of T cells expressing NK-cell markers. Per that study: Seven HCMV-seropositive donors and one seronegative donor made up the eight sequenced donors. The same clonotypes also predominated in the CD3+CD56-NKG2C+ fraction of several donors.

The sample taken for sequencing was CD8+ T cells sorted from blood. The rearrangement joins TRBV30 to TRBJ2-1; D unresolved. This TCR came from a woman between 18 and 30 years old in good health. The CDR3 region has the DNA TGTGCCTGGAGCCACAGTAATGAGCAGTTCTTC. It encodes CAWSHSNEQFF.